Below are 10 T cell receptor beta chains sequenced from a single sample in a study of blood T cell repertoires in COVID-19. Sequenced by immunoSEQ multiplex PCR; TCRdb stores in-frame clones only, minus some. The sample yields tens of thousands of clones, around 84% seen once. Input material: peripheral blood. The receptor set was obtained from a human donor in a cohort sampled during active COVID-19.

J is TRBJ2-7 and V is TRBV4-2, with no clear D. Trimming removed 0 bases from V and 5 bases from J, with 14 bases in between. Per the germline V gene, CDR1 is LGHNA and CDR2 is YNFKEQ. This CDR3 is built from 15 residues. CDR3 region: CASSQEWVAPHEQYF. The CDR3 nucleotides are TGTGCCAGCAGCCAAGAATGGGTAGCTCCCCACGAGCAGTACTTC.

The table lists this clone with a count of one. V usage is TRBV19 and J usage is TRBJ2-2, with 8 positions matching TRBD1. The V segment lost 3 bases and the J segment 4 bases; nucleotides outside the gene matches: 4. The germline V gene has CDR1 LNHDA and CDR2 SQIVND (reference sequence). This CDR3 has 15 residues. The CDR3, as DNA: TGTGCCAGTAGTATTGACAGGGGTGTCACCGGGGAGCTGTTTTTT. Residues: CASSIDRGVTGELFF.

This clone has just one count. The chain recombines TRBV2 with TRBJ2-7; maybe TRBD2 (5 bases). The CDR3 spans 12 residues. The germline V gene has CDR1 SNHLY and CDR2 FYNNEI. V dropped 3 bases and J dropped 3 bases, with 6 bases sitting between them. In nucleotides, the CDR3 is TGTGCCAGCAGTGATGAGGGCTACGAGCAGTACTTC. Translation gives CASSDEGYEQYF.

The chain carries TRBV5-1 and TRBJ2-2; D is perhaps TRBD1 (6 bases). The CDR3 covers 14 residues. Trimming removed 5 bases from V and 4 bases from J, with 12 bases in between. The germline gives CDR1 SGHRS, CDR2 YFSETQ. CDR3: CASSLVQGTGELFF. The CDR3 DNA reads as TGCGCCAGCAGTTTAGTACAGGGCACCGGGGAGCTGTTTTTT.

CDR3 nucleotide sequence: TGTGCCAGCAGCCAAGTCAGGGCTTCTTCTGAGCAGTACTTC. Residues: CASSQVRASSEQYF. The chain links TRBV3-1 (or the pseudogene TRBV3-2) to TRBJ2-7; D might be TRBD1 (5 bases). The CDR3 covers 14 residues. In germline, CDR1 is LGHDT, CDR2 YNNKEL (reference sequence). V was clipped by 1 base and J by 7 bases, with 14 bases between them.

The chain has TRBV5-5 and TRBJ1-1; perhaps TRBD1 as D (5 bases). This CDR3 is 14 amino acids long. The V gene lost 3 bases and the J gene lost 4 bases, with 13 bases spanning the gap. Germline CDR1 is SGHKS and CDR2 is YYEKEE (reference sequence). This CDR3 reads CASSSLPGATEAFF. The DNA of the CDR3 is TGTGCCAGCAGCTCCCTCCCTGGGGCCACTGAAGCTTTCTTT.

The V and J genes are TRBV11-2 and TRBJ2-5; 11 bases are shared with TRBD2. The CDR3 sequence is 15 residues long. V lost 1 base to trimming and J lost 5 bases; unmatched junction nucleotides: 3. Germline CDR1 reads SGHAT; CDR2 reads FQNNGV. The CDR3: CASSLVAGGPETQYF. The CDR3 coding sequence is TGTGCCAGCAGCTTAGTAGCGGGAGGGCCTGAGACCCAGTACTTC.

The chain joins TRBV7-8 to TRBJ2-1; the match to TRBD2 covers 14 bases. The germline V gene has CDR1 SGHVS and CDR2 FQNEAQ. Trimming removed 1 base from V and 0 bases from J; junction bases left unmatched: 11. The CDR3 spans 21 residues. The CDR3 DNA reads TGTGCCAGCAGCTTAGGGGGACTAGCGGGGGTTAGACTGAGCTCCTACAATGAGCAGTTCTTC. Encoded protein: CASSLGGLAGVRLSSYNEQFF. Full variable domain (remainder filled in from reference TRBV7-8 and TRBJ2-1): GAGVSQSPRYKVAKRGQDVALRCDPISGHVSLFWYQQALGQGPEFLTYFQNEAQLDKSGLPSDRFFAERPEGSVSTLKIQRTQQEDSAVYLCASSLGGLAGVRLSSYNEQFFGPGTRLTVL.

CDR3 nucleotide sequence: TGCAGCGTTGAAGAGTGGACTAGCGTCTCCTACAATGAGCAGTTCTTC. This gives the protein CSVEEWTSVSYNEQFF. The rearrangement links TRBV29-1 to TRBJ2-1; TRBD2 matches at 9 bases. Unmatched junction bases numbered 3, after V lost 0 bases and J lost 0 bases. The V gene's germline CDR1 is SQVTM and CDR2 ANQGSEA. CDR3 size: 16 residues.

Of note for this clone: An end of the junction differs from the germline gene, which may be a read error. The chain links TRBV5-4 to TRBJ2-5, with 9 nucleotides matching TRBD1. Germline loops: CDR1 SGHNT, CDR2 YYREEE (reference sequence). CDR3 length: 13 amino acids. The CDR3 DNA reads TGTGCCAGCAGCCAGGGACAGGGTACTACTCAGGACTTC. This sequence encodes CASSQGQGTTQDF.